The 22 T cell receptor beta chains below all came from one sample that was sequenced in a study of T cell repertoires in cytomegalovirus infection. TCRdb ran MiXCR on the reads and lists one entry per CDR3 protein. The sample records about 830,000 distinct CDR3 sequences, 32% being singletons. These receptors are not linked to any known antigen. This specimen was cultured CD8+ T cells from PBMCs, taken from culture after CMV antigen stimulation. The receptors were gathered from a human donor in good health (CMV status not recorded). Some clones in this sample may be carry-over from other donors' samples.

This clonotype was recorded a few times. The rearrangement joins TRBV7-8 to TRBJ2-3; the D is unclear. Germline V gene sequence: CDR1 SGHVS, CDR2 FQNEAQ. The length of the CDR3 is 12 residues. V was pared by 5 bases and J by 3 bases, with 6 bases between. The chain's CDR3 is CASSRTTDTQYF. The CDR3 DNA follows: TGTGCCAGCAGCCGAACGACAGATACGCAGTATTTT.

This clonotype was seen only a few times. V usage is TRBV4-2 and J usage is TRBJ1-4; D possibly corresponds to TRBD1 (6 bases). The CDR3 covers 16 residues. Looked up from germline, CDR1 is LGHNA and CDR2 is YNFKEQ. The V gene lost 0 bases and the J gene lost 8 bases, with 16 bases spanning the gap. The CDR3 coding sequence is TGTGCCAGCAGCCAAGAAGCGGGACAATGGGAAGAAAAACTGTTTTTT. It is translated as CASSQEAGQWEEKLFF.

The rearrangement links TRBV4-2 to TRBJ1-3, with D perhaps matching TRBD1 (6 bases). Germline V gene sequence: CDR1 LGHNA, CDR2 YNFKEQ. The V gene lost 6 bases and the J gene lost 2 bases, with 14 bases spanning the gap. The CDR3 totals 15 residues. The DNA for the CDR3 is TGTGCCAGCAGTAAGTTGGGGGGCCCTGGAAACACCATATATTTT. Protein product: CASSKLGGPGNTIYF.

The chain couples TRBV12-3 or TRBV12-4 to TRBJ2-1; 11 nucleotides line up with TRBD2. Trimming took 2 bases from V and 9 from J; bases not matched to a gene: 6. The CDR3 length is 15 residues. The CDR3 reads CASSLRLAGGFEQFF. CDR3 DNA sequence: TGTGCCAGCAGTTTAAGGCTAGCGGGGGGCTTTGAGCAGTTCTTC.

Many counts were recorded for this clonotype. The V call is TRBV7-6, the J call TRBJ2-1; TRBD2 agrees at 11 bases. V gave up 5 bases and J gave up 5 bases; unmatched junction bases: 5. Germline V gene lookup returns CDR1 SGHVS and CDR2 FNYEAQ. The CDR3 loop spans 15 amino acids. For the CDR3, the DNA is TGTGCCAGCAGCCCGGGACTAGCGGTTGACAATGAGCAGTTCTTC. It is translated as CASSPGLAVDNEQFF. Complete variable domain (other parts from reference TRBV7-6 and TRBJ2-1): GAGVSQSPRYKVTKRGQDVALRCDPISGHVSLYWYRQALGQGPEFLTYFNYEAQQDKSGLPNDRFSAERPEGSISTLTIQRTEQRDSAMYRCASSPGLAVDNEQFFGPGTRLTVL.

This clonotype was counted only a few times. The V call is TRBV7-6, the J call TRBJ1-5, with 7 bases matching TRBD1. Germline V lookup: CDR1 SGHVS, CDR2 FNYEAQ. There are 14 residues in the CDR3. Losses at the gene ends were 5 bases for V and 3 bases for J; bases not matched to a gene: 4. CDR3 nucleotide sequence: TGTGCCAGCAGCCGGGGACAGTACAATCAGCCCCAGCATTTT. Translated, it gives CASSRGQYNQPQHF.

This clonotype was picked up a small number of times. The J gene is TRBJ2-1, the V gene TRBV28, with D unclear. Germline lookup yields CDR1 MDHEN and CDR2 SYDVKM. The CDR3 totals 17 residues. Trimming took 1 base from V and 0 from J, leaving 13 bases between them. CDR3: CASSLFDGYTSYNEQFF. In nucleotides, the CDR3 is TGTGCCAGCAGTTTATTTGACGGATACACCTCCTACAATGAGCAGTTCTTC.

In this sample, this clonotype turned up many times. CDR3 loop: CASSLRPLNTGELFF. CDR3 coding DNA: TGTGCCAGCAGCTTACGACCTCTGAACACCGGGGAGCTGTTTTTT. The chain joins TRBV7-2 to TRBJ2-2; D gene ambiguous. CDR3 length: 15 residues. V gave up 2 bases and J gave up 1 base, with 8 bases separating them. Looked up from germline, CDR1 is SGHTA and CDR2 is FQGNSA.

This clonotype was seen a few times. This chain uses TRBV10-3 with TRBJ2-3; a weak D match, TRBD2 (6 bases). This CDR3 has 13 amino acids. Trimming left V 7 bases short and J 2 bases short, with 10 bases between. CDR1 and CDR2 (germline): ENHRY, SYGVKD. The CDR3 coding sequence is TGTGCCATCATGCGGGGTGCCACAGATACGCAGTATTTT. It specifies CAIMRGATDTQYF.

In its sample, this clonotype was seen a few times. The chain uses TRBV12-3 or TRBV12-4 and TRBJ1-1, with TRBD1 matching over 9 bases. The CDR3 is made up of 13 amino acids. Trimming took 9 bases from V and 4 from J; bases not matched to a gene: 6. The CDR3 DNA is TGTGCCAGTAGCACAGGGGGCGTCACTGAAGCTTTCTTT. It codes for CASSTGGVTEAFF.

This clonotype was seen more than once but under ten times. This chain connects TRBV11-2 to TRBJ2-7; D is ambiguous. CDR3 size: 13 residues. The V end was cut by 0 bases, the J end by 1 base, with 4 bases between. The germline V gene has CDR1 SGHAT and CDR2 FQNNGV. CDR3 loop: CASSLDYSYEQYV. DNA of the CDR3: TGTGCCAGCAGCTTAGATTATTCCTACGAGCAGTACGTC.

The rearrangement joins TRBV7-9 to TRBJ2-1, with 8 bases matching TRBD2. V dropped 2 bases and J dropped 8; count of bases not matched to a gene: 8. The CDR3 totals 15 residues. Germline V CDR1 and CDR2: SEHNR, FQNEAQ (reference sequence). CDR3 protein: CASSLLTGGLHEQFF. The CDR3 nucleotides read TGTGCCAGCAGCTTATTGACGGGGGGGCTGCATGAGCAGTTCTTC.

Of note for this clonotype: Since the CDR3 does not end with the conserved phenylalanine or tryptophan, this likely comes from a read error. The chain has TRBV2 and TRBJ2-5, with no clear D. The CDR3 extends over 13 amino acids. Trimming took off 0 bases at V and 4 bases at J, with 6 bases between the two ends. Germline values: CDR1 SNHLY, CDR2 FYNNEI. The DNA of the CDR3 is TGTGCCAGCAGTGAAGCGATTCCAGAGACCCAGTACTCC. Its translation is CASSEAIPETQYS.

The rearrangement uses TRBV6-6 and TRBJ2-1; 11 nucleotides match TRBD2. Losses at the gene ends were 8 bases for V and 7 bases for J; bases not matched to a gene: 7. This CDR3 has 14 amino acids. Germline loops: CDR1 MNHNY, CDR2 SVGAGI (reference sequence). This CDR3 is CASFSGGARNEQFF. The CDR3 DNA is TGTGCCAGCTTTAGCGGGGGGGCCAGGAATGAGCAGTTCTTC.

This clonotype was seen more than once but under ten times. V and J are TRBV6-5 and TRBJ2-3, with D possibly being TRBD1 (5 bases). This CDR3 comprises 16 residues. CDR1 and CDR2 from the germline V gene are MNHEY and SVGAGI. V was pared by 3 bases and J by 2 bases, with 15 bases between. The chain's CDR3 is CASSYLDIAITDTQYF. In DNA, the CDR3 is TGTGCCAGCAGTTATCTGGACATCGCGATCACAGATACGCAGTATTTT.

The rearrangement uses TRBV27 and TRBJ1-1; D is uncertain. V lost 3 bases, J lost 0 bases, and 11 bases lay in between. The CDR3 has 15 residues. In germline, CDR1 is MNHEY, CDR2 SMNVEV (reference sequence). CDR3 nucleotides: TGTGCCAGCAGTTTTTCCAGTTTCATGAACACTGAAGCTTTCTTT. As protein: CASSFSSFMNTEAFF.

This clonotype was recorded a few times. The chain combines TRBV6-5 with TRBJ2-7; tentative D call: TRBD1 (5 bases). Trimming stripped 5 bases from V and 2 bases from J, with 19 bases between. This CDR3 contains 16 residues. Germline V lookup: CDR1 MNHEY, CDR2 SVGAGI. CDR3 loop: CASSGPRGLTPYEQYV. CDR3 coding DNA: TGTGCCAGCAGTGGTCCTAGGGGCCTCACCCCCTACGAGCAGTACGTC.

This chain connects TRBV4-1 to TRBJ2-2; D remains ambiguous. Deletions cut 4 bases from V and 6 bases from J, with 9 bases between. CDR1 MGHRA and CDR2 YSYEKL come from the germline V gene. The CDR3 consists of 13 residues. The CDR3 sequence: CASSRMRPGELFF. The CDR3 nucleotides are TGCGCCAGCAGCCGCATGCGGCCCGGGGAGCTGTTTTTT.

The genes are TRBV4-3 and TRBJ1-6; weak D call: TRBD1 (5 bases). The CDR3 has 16 residues. Germline-derived CDR1 and CDR2 are LGHNA and YSLEER. The V and J ends lost 4 bases and 0 bases respectively, with 10 bases between them. CDR3 nucleotides: TGCGCCAGCAGCCGACGACAGAGCTCCTATAATTCACCCCTCCACTTT. It yields the protein CASSRRQSSYNSPLHF.

This clonotype was detected only a few times. The chain couples TRBV2 to TRBJ1-1; unclear D gene. Germline lookup yields CDR1 SNHLY and CDR2 FYNNEI. The germline V and J ends were trimmed by 7 bases and 5 bases, with 8 bases remaining between them. The length of the CDR3 is 11 residues. CDR3 region: CASMTKTEAFF. The CDR3, as DNA: TGTGCCAGCATGACCAAAACTGAAGCTTTCTTT.

This clonotype turned up a few times. This rearrangement joins TRBV15 to TRBJ2-7; 8 bases line up with TRBD1. Germline V gene data show CDR1 as LNHNV and CDR2 as YYDKDF (reference sequence). The CDR3 is 18 residues long. CDR3 DNA: TGTGCCACCAGCAGAGATCAGTTCGGGACAGGCCTCTCCTACGAGCAGTACGTT. Translation gives CATSRDQFGTGLSYEQYV.

J is TRBJ2-1 and V is TRBV5-1; 7 bases map to TRBD1. Trimming removed 0 bases from V and 2 bases from J; junction bases left unmatched: 2. The CDR3 is made up of 15 amino acids. Per germline, CDR1 SGHRS and CDR2 YFSETQ. The CDR3 sequence is CASSLEDRTYNEQFF. The CDR3 nucleotides read TGCGCCAGCAGCTTGGAGGACAGGACCTACAATGAGCAGTTCTTC.